This T cell receptor beta chain was observed in a study of cytomegalovirus exposure and HLA in healthy donors. CDR1 is SEHNR and CDR2 is FQNEAQ in the germline V gene (reference sequence). V gave up 11 bases and J gave up 3 bases, with 16 bases separating them. The CDR3 totals 13 residues. PCR involved 60 Vbeta and 13 Jbeta primers. Libraries were prepared by immunoSEQ multiplex PCR; TCRdb keeps only in-frame clonotypes and omits some of them. The repertoire holds around 140,000 clones, over 60% seen once, with 1.6% in the top ten. Material: PBMCs. This rearrangement joins TRBV7-9 to TRBJ1-2; D is ambiguous. This TCR was sampled from a woman younger than 35 in good health and CMV-seronegative. Written as DNA, the CDR3 is TGTGCCGGCGGGGATGACCGAGACTATGGCTACACCTTC. Its translation is CAGGDDRDYGYTF.